The next 27 T cell receptor beta chains were all read from a single sample in a study of identical twins. TCRdb independently ran MiXCR on the 5' RACE reads; one entry per CDR3 protein. This sample has fewer than 900,000 distinct CDR3 sequences; 18% occur once, and the top ten carry around 12%. These data are also associated with another study on T cells expressing NK-cell markers.

The sequencing input was PBMCs. The receptors here all came from a woman between 18 and 29 years old in good health.

In this sample, this clonotype turned up a few times. The chain has TRBV6-1 and TRBJ2-2; TRBD1 is a possible D gene (6 bases). CDR1 MNHNS and CDR2 SASEGT come from the germline V gene. The V end lost 5 bases, the J end lost 6 bases, and 16 bases lay between the germline ends. The CDR3 is 15 residues long. The CDR3 protein is CASSPRGRGSGELFF. CDR3 in DNA: TGTGCCAGCAGTCCCCGGGGCAGGGGATCCGGGGAGCTGTTTTTT.

The CDR3 nucleotides are TGTGCCAGCAGCTCAGGACTAGCGTGGAATGAGCAGTTCTTC. This translates into CASSSGLAWNEQFF. The J gene is TRBJ2-1, the V gene TRBV14, with 9 bases that match TRBD2. V was clipped by 5 bases and J by 7 bases; unmatched bases: 6. CDR3 length: 14 amino acids. Germline V gives CDR1 SGHDN, CDR2 FVKESK.

This clonotype was picked up a small number of times. The chain recombines TRBV12-5 with TRBJ1-5, with 7 bases fitting TRBD1. The CDR3 is 15 amino acids. Germline CDR1 LGHNT, CDR2 FRNRAP. Germline trimming cut 2 bases from V and 0 bases from J; bases unmatched to any gene: 1. The CDR3 nucleotides are TGTGCTAGTGGTTTGACAGGGGATAGCAATCAGCCCCAGCATTTT. It yields the protein CASGLTGDSNQPQHF.

V usage is TRBV29-1 and J usage is TRBJ2-3; D call uncertain. CDR1 and CDR2 from the germline V gene are SQVTM and ANQGSEA. CDR3 length equals 13 residues. Trimming took 4 bases from V and 2 from J, leaving 10 bases between them. CDR3 in amino acids: CSVGGVFTDTQYF. The CDR3 coding sequence is TGCAGCGTTGGAGGTGTGTTCACAGATACGCAGTATTTT.

In its sample, this clonotype was seen a few times. The rearrangement uses TRBV20-1 and TRBJ2-7; tentative D call: TRBD2 (5 bases). The CDR3 totals 13 residues. V lost 3 bases, J lost 4 bases, and 13 bases lay in between. Germline V gene sequence: CDR1 DFQATT, CDR2 SNEGSKA (reference sequence). The DNA of the CDR3 is TGCAGTGCTAGTGGAGGTGGATCTTACGAGCAGTACTTC. It codes for CSASGGGSYEQYF.

The V call is TRBV27, the J call TRBJ2-1; TRBD2 aligns across 13 bases. The CDR3 sequence is 15 residues long. After removal of 5 bases from V and 7 bases from J, the junction contained 5 bases not matched to a gene. Germline V gene data show CDR1 as MNHEY and CDR2 as SMNVEV (reference sequence). The CDR3 sequence is CASSPLAGGENEQFF. CDR3 DNA sequence: TGTGCCAGCAGTCCACTAGCGGGAGGGGAGAATGAGCAGTTCTTC.

The rearrangement joins TRBV6-1 to TRBJ1-2, with D unclear. Germline lookup yields CDR1 MNHNS and CDR2 SASEGT. V gave up 7 bases and J gave up 4 bases, with 13 bases separating them. CDR3 length: 13 residues. In nucleotides, the CDR3 is TGTGCCAGCATGATGAGTTTTCTCTATGGCTACACCTTC. This codes for CASMMSFLYGYTF.

This clonotype was detected a few times. The gene calls are TRBV20-1 and TRBJ1-6, with TRBD1 matching 7 bases. Trimming at V came to 5 bases and at J to 7 bases, leaving 5 bases not matched to a gene. Looked up from germline, CDR1 is DFQATT and CDR2 is SNEGSKA (reference sequence). The CDR3 spans 13 residues. The CDR3 nucleotides are TGCAGTGCTGAAACAGGGGTCAATTCACCCCTCCACTTT. Protein sequence: CSAETGVNSPLHF.

The CDR3 here is CASSFRGQGSYNEQFF. CDR3 bases: TGTGCCAGCAGCTTTAGGGGCCAGGGCTCCTACAATGAGCAGTTCTTC. The chain uses TRBV5-5 and TRBJ2-1; possible D gene TRBD1, 5 bases. Germline-derived CDR1 and CDR2 are SGHKS and YYEKEE (reference sequence). The CDR3 is 16 residues long. V gave up 2 bases and J gave up 0 bases, with 12 bases separating them.

The chain employs TRBV11-2 and TRBJ2-4, with D perhaps matching TRBD2 (6 bases). V lost 5 bases, J lost 9 bases, and 14 bases lay in between. CDR3 size: 13 residues. Germline V CDR1 and CDR2: SGHAT, FQNNGV. The CDR3: CASSRERRGIQYF. The CDR3 DNA is TGTGCCAGCAGCCGCGAGAGGCGGGGCATTCAGTACTTC.

The CDR3 nucleotides read TGTGCCAGCTCCCCCGGCCTGGGGGATGAAAAACTGTTTTTT. This codes for CASSPGLGDEKLFF. J is TRBJ1-4 and V is TRBV18, with a tentative D call TRBD1 (5 bases). The CDR3 extends over 14 amino acids. From germline, CDR1 is KGHSH and CDR2 LQKENI. V lost 6 bases and J 6 bases, leaving 14 bases between the germline ends.

This clonotype was counted a few times. The chain carries TRBV4-3 and TRBJ1-2, with no clear D. Germline V gene sequence: CDR1 LGHNA, CDR2 YSLEER. This CDR3 is built from 17 residues. The ends were cut back, 0 bases at V and 7 bases at J, with 21 bases in the middle. The CDR3 sequence is CASSQEHSHQSFSGYTF. The CDR3 nucleotides are TGCGCCAGCAGCCAAGAACACTCACACCAGTCCTTTAGTGGCTACACCTTC.

This clonotype was seen more than once but under ten times. This chain uses TRBV5-1 with TRBJ1-1; D is undetermined. The CDR3 length is 13 residues. V was pared by 0 bases and J by 4 bases, with 7 bases between. Germline V gene sequence: CDR1 SGHRS, CDR2 YFSETQ. The CDR3 coding sequence is TGCGCCAGCAGCTTGGCAGTGTTCACTGAAGCTTTCTTT. It translates to CASSLAVFTEAFF.

The chain uses TRBV20-1 and TRBJ2-1, with TRBD2 matching 9 bases. V lost 5 bases, J lost 4 bases, and 6 bases stayed unmatched. CDR3 length: 14 residues. The germline V gene has CDR1 DFQATT and CDR2 SNEGSKA (reference sequence). DNA of the CDR3: TGCAGTGCTTTAAGCGGGGGGTCTTACAATGAGCAGTTCTTC. Protein product: CSALSGGSYNEQFF.

V is TRBV10-3 and J is TRBJ2-7; 9 nucleotides align to TRBD1. Germline CDR1 and CDR2: ENHRY and SYGVKD. This CDR3 has 16 amino acids. V was clipped by 2 bases and J by 10 bases; unmatched bases: 15. Here the CDR3 DNA reads TGTGCCATCAGTGAGACCCCCCCGGGACAGGGCCACCGTCAGTACTTC. Translating it yields CAISETPPGQGHRQYF.

The chain has TRBV4-2 and TRBJ2-3; no clear D. This CDR3 contains 13 residues. Trimming took off 1 base at V and 4 bases at J, with 6 bases between the two ends. The germline CDR1 and CDR2 sequences are LGHNA and YNFKEQ. CDR3 in amino acids: CASSQGGSDTQYF. Written as DNA, the CDR3 is TGTGCCAGCAGCCAAGGTGGGTCAGATACGCAGTATTTT.

Only a few counts were recorded for this clonotype. The V and J genes are TRBV7-9 and TRBJ1-1; D is unresolved. The germline gives CDR1 SEHNR, CDR2 FQNEAQ (reference sequence). Trimming left V 5 bases short and J 7 bases short, with 14 bases between. This CDR3 has 13 amino acids. CDR3 sequence reads: CASSPVLTLEAFF. CDR3 DNA: TGTGCCAGCAGCCCGGTCCTAACTCTTGAAGCTTTCTTT.

This clonotype was observed a few times. V gene TRBV29-1 combines with J gene TRBJ2-3; D may be TRBD1 or TRBD2 (5 bases each). The CDR3 is 14 amino acids. V was pared by 4 bases and J by 2 bases, with 13 bases between. Per the germline V gene, CDR1 is SQVTM and CDR2 is ANQGSEA. CDR3 sequence: CSVAPGAVTDTQYF. The CDR3 coding sequence is TGCAGCGTTGCACCCGGGGCCGTCACAGATACGCAGTATTTT.

This clonotype was observed a few times. V usage is TRBV7-6 and J usage is TRBJ2-3; D is undetermined. V shed 5 bases and J shed 6 bases, with 9 bases lying between them. Looked up from germline, CDR1 is SGHVS and CDR2 is FNYEAQ. This CDR3 comprises 12 residues. CDR3 coding DNA: TGTGCCAGCAGCGTAACCGAGGATACGCAGTATTTT. Its protein is CASSVTEDTQYF.

The gene calls are TRBV7-2 and TRBJ2-5, with 10 bases identical to TRBD2. CDR1 SGHTA and CDR2 FQGNSA come from the germline V gene. The CDR3 sequence is 16 residues long. V lost 8 bases, J lost 4 bases, and 13 bases stayed unmatched. CDR3 sequence reads: CASVFRLAGPLETQYF. Written as DNA, the CDR3 is TGTGCCAGCGTGTTCCGACTAGCGGGTCCTTTAGAGACCCAGTACTTC.

V is TRBV6-2 or TRBV6-3 and J is TRBJ2-1; no firm D call. V gave up 7 bases and J gave up 1 base, with 8 bases separating them. Germline CDR1 MNHEY, CDR2 SVGEGT. This CDR3 is built from 13 residues. CDR3 DNA sequence: TGTGCCAGCATCGGTGGGTCCTACAATGAGCAGTTCTTC. Translation: CASIGGSYNEQFF.

Ten or more counts support this clonotype. V and J are TRBV20-1 and TRBJ2-3, with 9 positions matching TRBD2. CDR1 and CDR2 (germline): DFQATT, SNEGSKA (reference sequence). This CDR3 contains 15 residues. After removal of 0 bases from V and 3 bases from J, the junction contained 4 bases not matched to a gene. CDR3 sequence: CSAREGAGGTDTQYF. Written as DNA, the CDR3 is TGCAGTGCTAGAGAGGGGGCGGGAGGGACAGATACGCAGTATTTT.

Only one count was recorded for this clonotype. This rearrangement joins TRBV2 to TRBJ2-1; 7 bases align to TRBD2. Germline-derived CDR1 and CDR2 are SNHLY and FYNNEI. This CDR3 region has 13 residues. The junction had 8 bases not matched to a gene; V was cut back by 6 bases and J by 9 bases. The CDR3 is CASSTDGGSEQFF. The DNA for the CDR3 is TGTGCCAGCAGCACGGACGGGGGGAGTGAGCAGTTCTTC.

This clonotype has just a few counts. The chain joins TRBV14 to TRBJ2-7; no definite D call. With 1 base removed from V and 6 bases from J, the gap between germline ends came to 13 bases. The CDR3 loop spans 14 amino acids. The V gene's germline CDR1 is SGHDN and CDR2 FVKESK. The CDR3: CASSQVGQALEQYF. The CDR3 nucleotides are TGTGCCAGCAGCCAAGTAGGCCAGGCTCTCGAGCAGTACTTC.

A few counts support this clonotype. The V call is TRBV20-1, the J call TRBJ2-7; D not certain. Trimming pared 7 bases from V and 0 bases from J, leaving 16 bases between. The CDR3 is 14 amino acids. Germline lookup yields CDR1 DFQATT and CDR2 SNEGSKA (reference sequence). Here the CDR3 DNA reads TGCAGTGTCAAAAATCCTAGGTACTCCTACGAGCAGTACTTC. This codes for CSVKNPRYSYEQYF.

This chain links TRBV12-3 or TRBV12-4 with TRBJ2-7; D call uncertain. V was cut by 3 bases and J by 3 bases, with 18 bases left in between. The CDR3 is made up of 16 amino acids. In nucleotides, the CDR3 is TGTGCCAGCAGTTTTTGGTCTTTGACGCACGACTACGAGCAGTACTTC. It is translated as CASSFWSLTHDYEQYF.

In DNA form, the CDR3 reads TGTGCCAGCAGTTTAGAGTTCTCTGGAAACACCATATATTTT. This translates into CASSLEFSGNTIYF. The chain uses TRBV12-3 or TRBV12-4 and TRBJ1-3; D uncertain. The V and J ends lost 1 base and 0 bases respectively, with 4 bases between them. This CDR3 has 14 residues.